The rows below give T cell receptor beta chains drawn from one sample of a study of cytomegalovirus exposure and HLA in healthy donors. The repertoire was sequenced with immunoSEQ multiplex PCR; TCRdb's copy has only in-frame clones and lacks some. The data contain more than 150,000 clones, approximately 83% of them singletons. Source material: PBMCs. The source is a woman between 18 and 29 years old in good health and CMV-seronegative. CDR3s include the opening cysteine and the closing phenylalanine or tryptophan. The D gene is left open where the match is weak. Size tells how often a clone was seen (once, few, many) or the class of an expanded clone, and some rows leave it out.

clone size,J gene,V gene,D gene,CDR3 protein,CDR3 DNA
NA,TRBJ2-7,TRBV4-3,TRBD1,CASSQLLRTGGTYEQYF,TGCGCCAGCAGCCAACTCCTAAGGACAGGGGGAACCTACGAGCAGTACTTC
NA,TRBJ2-3,TRBV9,NA,CASSLSKATGDTQYF,TGTGCCAGCAGCCTCTCGAAGGCTACGGGGGATACGCAGTATTTT
NA,TRBJ2-7,TRBV18,NA,CASSPPLGQSSYEQYF,TGTGCCAGCTCACCACCACTAGGACAGTCCTCCTACGAGCAGTACTTC
few,TRBJ1-5,TRBV9,NA,CASSPGGVSNQPQHF,TGTGCCAGCAGCCCTGGAGGGGTTAGCAATCAGCCCCAGCATTTT
NA,TRBJ1-1,TRBV28,NA,CASSSSLGAFF,TGTGCCAGCAGTTCATCCCTCGGAGCTTTCTTT
NA,TRBJ2-3,TRBV2,NA,CASSVPSGTQYF,TGTGCCAGCAGTGTTCCCTCGGGTACGCAGTATTTT
NA,TRBJ1-4,TRBV21-1,NA,CASSKDYAHPPPTNEKLFF,TGTGCCAGCAGCAAAGACTATGCACATCCCCCGCCAACTAATGAAAAACTGTTTTTT
NA,TRBJ2-5,TRBV6-6,TRBD2,CASRRTLAQETQYF,TGTGCCAGCAGGCGGACACTAGCGCAAGAGACCCAGTACTTC
NA,TRBJ1-4,TRBV27,TRBD1,CASSPGTGDEKLFF,TGTGCCAGCAGTCCCGGGACAGGGGATGAAAAACTGTTTTTT
once,TRBJ2-3,TRBV18,NA,CASSPTPDYTDTQYF,TGTGCCAGCTCACCAACCCCGGACTATACAGATACGCAGTATTTT
NA,TRBJ2-7,TRBV29-1,NA,CSVGTAYEQYF,TGCAGCGTTGGGACAGCCTACGAGCAGTACTTC
few,TRBJ2-3,TRBV11-3,NA,CASSLSTGDTQYF,TGTGCCAGCAGCTTAAGTACCGGGGATACGCAGTATTTT
NA,TRBJ2-1,TRBV30,NA,CAWSRRGSSYNEQFF,TGTGCCTGGAGTCGACGGGGGAGCTCCTACAATGAGCAGTTCTTC
NA,TRBJ1-3,TRBV2,TRBD1,CASWDRAGNTIYF,TGTGCCAGCTGGGACAGGGCTGGAAACACCATATATTTT
NA,TRBJ1-2,TRBV5-1,TRBD1,CASSMTRWTGGAYGYTF,TGCGCCAGCAGCATGACCCGCTGGACAGGGGGAGCCTATGGCTACACCTTC
NA,TRBJ2-7,TRBV11-2,NA,CASSSHRVSTYEQYF,TGTGCCAGCAGCTCACACAGGGTATCCACCTACGAGCAGTACTTC
NA,TRBJ1-3,TRBV5-6,NA,CASSLALGAPTGNTIYF,TGTGCCAGCAGCTTGGCCCTAGGGGCTCCAACTGGAAACACCATATATTTT
NA,TRBJ1-2,TRBV2,TRBD1,CASSEWVTGVYGYTF,TGTGCCAGCAGTGAATGGGTGACAGGGGTCTATGGCTACACCTTC
NA,TRBJ1-1,TRBV2,NA,CASSVAGIFTGTLGNTEAFF,TGTGCCAGCAGTGTAGCGGGGATTTTTACCGGGACTCTGGGGAACACTGAAGCTTTCTTT
few,TRBJ1-2,TRBV6-5,NA,CASSYGDTYGYTF,TGTGCCAGCAGTTACGGGGACACCTATGGCTACACCTTC
NA,TRBJ1-6,TRBV11-2,TRBD1,CASSPETGQNNSPLHF,TGTGCCAGCAGCCCAGAGACAGGGCAGAATAATTCACCCCTCCACTTT
NA,TRBJ2-7,TRBV7-8,TRBD1,CASSRTTGAHYEQYF,TGTGCCAGCAGCCGAACTACAGGGGCCCACTACGAGCAGTACTTC
once,TRBJ1-1,TRBV29-1,NA,CSVAHMNTEAFF,TGCAGCGTTGCCCACATGAACACTGAAGCTTTCTTT
NA,TRBJ2-7,TRBV7-6,NA,CASSLAGGSNADEQYF,TGTGCCAGCAGCTTAGCAGGGGGTAGCAACGCTGACGAGCAGTACTTC
NA,TRBJ1-2,TRBV5-1,TRBD1,CASSPGQGPFYGYTF,TGCGCCAGCAGCCCAGGACAGGGGCCTTTCTATGGCTACACCTTC
NA,TRBJ1-1,TRBV6-5,NA,CASGQGLLNTEAFF,TGTGCCAGCGGGCAGGGATTACTGAACACTGAAGCTTTCTTT
once,TRBJ2-1,TRBV11-3,TRBD1,CASSLGGQVPREQFF,TGTGCCAGCAGCTTAGGGGGACAGGTCCCCCGTGAGCAGTTCTTC
NA,TRBJ1-2,TRBV18,TRBD1,CASSPPRQGADGYTF,TGTGCCAGCTCACCACCGAGGCAGGGGGCCGATGGCTACACCTTC
NA,TRBJ1-2,TRBV7-2,NA,CASSLLRAGGYTF,TGTGCCAGCAGCCTTCTCAGAGCGGGTGGCTACACCTTC
once,TRBJ2-2,TRBV5-1,NA,CASSLGGNTGELFF,TGCGCCAGCAGCTTGGGAGGGAACACCGGGGAGCTGTTTTTT
NA,TRBJ1-5,TRBV5-5,NA,CASSLDGGLRGNQPQHF,TGTGCCAGCAGCTTGGATGGAGGGTTAAGAGGAAATCAGCCCCAGCATTTT
once,TRBJ1-1,TRBV7-2,NA,CASSYGAAEAFF,TGTGCCAGCAGCTACGGAGCGGCTGAAGCTTTCTTT
once,TRBJ2-1,TRBV6-1,NA,CASSEAGGPGGNEQFF,TGTGCCAGCAGTGAGGCCGGGGGGCCCGGGGGCAATGAGCAGTTCTTC
NA,TRBJ1-6,TRBV7-6,NA,CASSFGTINSPLHF,TGTGCCAGCAGCTTCGGGACAATAAATTCACCCCTCCACTTT
NA,TRBJ2-3,TRBV28,NA,CASSLPGRHTDTQYF,TGTGCCAGCAGTTTACCGGGGAGGCACACAGATACGCAGTATTTT
few,TRBJ1-5,TRBV2,NA,CASSGQQTNQPQHF,TGTGCCAGCAGTGGTCAGCAGACAAATCAGCCCCAGCATTTT
few,TRBJ2-5,TRBV11-2,NA,CASSGGRSGETQYF,TGTGCCAGCAGCGGGGGGAGGTCGGGGGAGACCCAGTACTTC
NA,TRBJ1-3,TRBV28,NA,CASTEISSSGNTIYF,TGTGCCAGCACGGAGATCTCCTCCTCTGGAAACACCATATATTTT
NA,TRBJ1-2,TRBV6-6,TRBD1,CASTWDRGSPYNTF,TGTGCCAGCACCTGGGACAGGGGGAGCCCCTATAACACCTTC
NA,TRBJ1-5,TRBV13,TRBD1,CASSRGGTGVRSNQPQHF,TGTGCCAGCAGCCGTGGGGGGACAGGGGTCCGGAGCAATCAGCCCCAGCATTTT
once,TRBJ2-1,TRBV28,NA,CASSLLETDNYNEQFF,TGTGCCAGCAGTTTGTTGGAGACGGATAACTACAATGAGCAGTTCTTC
NA,TRBJ1-2,TRBV19,NA,CASSAKEGTGNYGYTF,TGTGCCAGTAGCGCCAAGGAGGGGACGGGTAACTATGGCTACACCTTC
once,TRBJ2-5,TRBV7-2,TRBD2,CASSLSGTSGGAKTQYF,TGTGCCAGCAGCTTATCCGGGACTAGCGGGGGGGCGAAGACCCAGTACTTC
NA,TRBJ2-7,TRBV6-4,TRBD2,CASSDSLAGFSYEQYF,TGTGCCAGCAGTGACTCCCTAGCGGGGTTCTCCTACGAGCAGTACTTC
NA,TRBJ2-2,TRBV7-3,TRBD2,CASSEGGGAPGELFF,TGTGCCAGCAGCGAGGGCGGGGGGGCCCCCGGGGAGCTGTTTTTT
NA,TRBJ2-1,TRBV4-1,TRBD2,CASSQDGEGRTLHEQFF,TGCGCCAGCAGCCAAGATGGGGAGGGGAGGACTCTCCATGAGCAGTTCTTC
NA,TRBJ2-1,TRBV14,NA,CASSQDSRRGYNEQFF,TGTGCCAGCAGCCAAGACAGTCGCAGGGGATACAATGAGCAGTTCTTC
once,TRBJ1-3,TRBV11-3,NA,CASSFGEDSGNTIYF,TGTGCCAGCAGCTTCGGGGAGGACTCTGGAAACACCATATATTTT
few,TRBJ2-1,TRBV5-1,NA,CASSLQGLSYNEQFF,TGCGCCAGCAGCTTGCAGGGGCTTTCCTACAATGAGCAGTTCTTC
NA,TRBJ1-1,TRBV19,TRBD1,CASSTGTVVIAEAFF,TGTGCCAGTAGTACCGGGACAGTAGTTATTGCTGAAGCTTTCTTT
NA,TRBJ1-6,TRBV6-1,NA,CASSAPRGYNSPLHF,TGTGCCAGCAGTGCCCCCAGGGGATACAATTCACCCCTCCACTTT
NA,TRBJ2-1,TRBV9,TRBD1,CASSVGGQVYNEQFF,TGTGCCAGCAGCGTGGGGGGACAGGTGTACAATGAGCAGTTCTTC
NA,TRBJ2-1,TRBV7-3,TRBD2,CASSGRQRGTNEQFF,TGTGCCAGCAGCGGCCGACAGCGGGGGACCAATGAGCAGTTCTTC
NA,TRBJ2-1,TRBV6-4,TRBD2,CASSDSSGGANEQFF,TGTGCCAGCAGTGACTCTAGCGGGGGGGCGAATGAGCAGTTCTTC
NA,TRBJ1-2,TRBV5-6,NA,CASSFGQGRGNYGYTF,TGTGCCAGCAGCTTCGGCCAGGGAAGGGGGAACTATGGCTACACCTTC